This paragraph covers one T cell receptor beta chain sequence. Its antigen is undetermined. The table came from immunoSEQ multiplex PCR; TCRdb's copy has only in-frame clones and leaves some out. Of approximately 110,000 clones in the sample, 85% to 95% are singletons; the top ten hold more than 0.9%. The data are from a study of graft-versus-host responses after intestinal transplantation. This sequence was found in a human donor who was the organ donor for an intestinal transplant. Sequences were derived from unstimulated CD8+ T cells sorted from spleen or lymph node cells, sampled before transplant.

The CDR3 DNA follows: TGTGCCAGCAGCTTCAGGGGAACCGAGCAGTACTTC. This sequence encodes CASSFRGTEQYF. The chain recombines TRBV13 with TRBJ2-7; D is perhaps TRBD1 (6 bases). Germline CDR1 PRHDT, CDR2 FYEKMQ (reference sequence). The CDR3 is 12 amino acids. The V gene lost 3 bases and the J gene lost 6 bases, with 9 bases spanning the gap.